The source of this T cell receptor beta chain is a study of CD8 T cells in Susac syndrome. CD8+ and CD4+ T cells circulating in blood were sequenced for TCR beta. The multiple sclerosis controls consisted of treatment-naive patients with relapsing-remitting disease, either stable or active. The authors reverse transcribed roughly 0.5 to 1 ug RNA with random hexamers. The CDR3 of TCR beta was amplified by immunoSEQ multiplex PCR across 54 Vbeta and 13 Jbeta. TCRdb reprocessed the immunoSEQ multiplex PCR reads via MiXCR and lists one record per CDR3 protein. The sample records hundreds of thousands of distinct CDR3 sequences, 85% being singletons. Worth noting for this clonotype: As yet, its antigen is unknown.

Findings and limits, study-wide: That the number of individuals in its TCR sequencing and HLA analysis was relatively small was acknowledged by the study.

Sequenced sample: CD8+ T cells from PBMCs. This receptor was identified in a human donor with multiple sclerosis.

CDR3 amino acids: CASRGASQGDNEQFF. In nucleotides, the CDR3 is TGTGCCAGCAGGGGGGCCTCCCAAGGGGACAATGAGCAGTTCTTC. This chain joins TRBV7-9 and TRBJ2-1; tentative D call: TRBD1 (6 bases). The germline V gene has CDR1 SEHNR and CDR2 FQNEAQ (reference sequence). Trimming stripped 6 bases from V and 5 bases from J, with 17 bases between. The length of the CDR3 is 15 residues.